This T cell receptor (beta chain) emerged from a study of blood T cell repertoires in COVID-19. Study as a whole: Acute and convalescent COVID-19 specimens originated in the United States, Italy and Spain. In each case, the material was cDNA or gDNA derived from T cells, B-cell-depleted T cells, or PBMCs.

Original processing notes: It was from reference gene primer amplification that nucleated cell counts were estimated. The protocol was immunoSEQ multiplex PCR, while the TCRdb copy is restricted to in-frame clones and leaves out a portion. The V and J calls and clone size are taken from that table; D and trimming were inferred from the DNA. The sample records under 250,000 clones, roughly four fifths being singletons. Trimming at V came to 7 bases and at J to 3 bases, leaving 6 bases not matched to a gene. The CDR3 runs to 13 residues. CDR1 and CDR2 from the germline V gene are SQVTM and ANQGSEA. Input material: peripheral blood. The source is a woman in her fifties or sixties with acute or convalescent COVID-19. V usage is TRBV29-1 and J usage is TRBJ1-2; the match to TRBD1 covers 9 bases. The CDR3 DNA follows: TGCAGCGGCCATACAGGGGGCGACTATGGCTACACCTTC. As protein: CSGHTGGDYGYTF.